The 21 T cell receptor beta chains presented below share a single source sample, sequenced in a study of blood T cell repertoires in COVID-19. Clones were read by immunoSEQ multiplex PCR, and TCRdb kept only the in-frame ones, dropping some. Of approximately 500,000 clones in the sample, roughly 89% were seen once. The specimen was peripheral blood. Receptors originate from a young man with COVID-19, enrolled during active disease.

The chain recombines TRBV7-6 with TRBJ2-2; 9 positions agree with TRBD2. The V segment lost 0 bases and the J segment 4 bases; nucleotides outside the gene matches: 6. Germline V CDR1 and CDR2: SGHVS, FNYEAQ. The CDR3 spans 17 residues. The CDR3 spells CASSLAAGGPSTGELFF. CDR3 DNA: TGTGCCAGCAGCTTAGCGGCGGGAGGGCCTAGCACCGGGGAGCTGTTTTTT.

The chain couples TRBV5-6 to TRBJ2-5; 7 bases agree with TRBD1. The CDR3 spans 12 residues. With 4 bases clipped from V and 4 bases from J, the junction kept 1 base outside the gene matches. The germline V gene has CDR1 SGHDT and CDR2 YYEEEE. Here the CDR3 DNA reads TGTGCCAGCAGCCGGGACAGAGAGACCCAGTACTTC. It codes for CASSRDRETQYF.

The V gene is TRBV4-1, the J gene TRBJ1-2, with TRBD1 matching over 8 bases. Germline V lookup: CDR1 MGHRA, CDR2 YSYEKL. The CDR3 totals 15 residues. Germline trimming cut 1 base from V and 7 bases from J; bases unmatched to any gene: 8. DNA of the CDR3: TGCGCCAGCAGCCAAGTTGTGACAGGGGCTGGTGGCTACACCTTC. Residues: CASSQVVTGAGGYTF.

About this clone: Other DNA sequences in the sample encode the same CDR3. The chain couples TRBV5-4 to TRBJ2-3; D is uncertain. Germline V CDR1 and CDR2: SGHNT, YYREEE (reference sequence). The V end was cut by 0 bases, the J end by 0 bases, with 5 bases between. The CDR3 runs 14 residues. CDR3 sequence reads: CASSLGRSTDTQYF. CDR3 nucleotide sequence: TGTGCCAGCAGCTTGGGCCGGAGCACAGATACGCAGTATTTT.

The sample holds one count of this clone. One end of the junction is discordant with germline, which a read error may explain. The V call is TRBV6-5, the J call TRBJ1-4; possible D gene TRBD1, 6 bases. The germline V gene encodes CDR1 MNHEY and CDR2 SVGAGI. The CDR3 has 14 amino acids. CDR3 nucleotide sequence: TGTGCCAGCACTTACACAGGGCCGGATGAAAAACTGTTTTTT. This codes for CASTYTGPDEKLFF.

As for this clone: Distinct nucleotide sequences in the sample also encode this CDR3. The rearrangement joins TRBV4-2 to TRBJ2-7; 12 bases align to TRBD2. The CDR3 is 15 residues long. Germline-derived CDR1 and CDR2 are LGHNA and YNFKEQ. V shed 1 base and J 4 bases; nucleotides not matched to a gene: 2. CDR3 in DNA: TGTGCCAGCAGCCAAGGACTAGCGGGGGCTTACGAGCAGTACTTC. Protein: CASSQGLAGAYEQYF.

The chain carries TRBV7-9 and TRBJ1-1; maybe TRBD1 (5 bases). The CDR3 covers 13 residues. Between the trimmed V and J ends, which lost 5 bases and 4 bases, there was a span of 11 bases. Germline V gives CDR1 SEHNR, CDR2 FQNEAQ (reference sequence). CDR3 in amino acids: CASSLPGGTEAFF. The CDR3 nucleotides read TGTGCCAGCAGCCTACCCGGGGGCACTGAAGCTTTCTTT.

The chain carries TRBV4-2 and TRBJ2-5, with 9 nucleotides matching TRBD2. The CDR3 loop spans 20 amino acids. Trimming cost V 0 bases and J 4 bases; bases outside gene matches: 18. The germline gives CDR1 LGHNA, CDR2 YNFKEQ. The CDR3 spells CASSQDIGSGSLGLRETQYF. In DNA form, the CDR3 reads TGTGCCAGCAGCCAAGATATAGGTAGCGGGAGTCTTGGGTTGCGAGAGACCCAGTACTTC.

The chain has TRBV3-1 (or the pseudogene TRBV3-2) and TRBJ2-2; 9 bases agree with TRBD2. Germline trimming cut 5 bases from V and 5 bases from J; bases unmatched to any gene: 3. The germline V gene has CDR1 LGHDT and CDR2 YNNKEL (reference sequence). CDR3 length: 14 amino acids. CDR3 bases: TGTGCCAGCAGCAGGACTAGCGATACCGGGGAGCTGTTTTTT. Protein product: CASSRTSDTGELFF.

The chain couples TRBV5-1 to TRBJ2-1, with 8 bases identical to TRBD2. CDR1 and CDR2 from the germline V gene are SGHRS and YFSETQ. The CDR3 has 14 amino acids. V was clipped by 1 base and J by 8 bases; unmatched bases: 5. The CDR3 DNA sequence: TGCGCCAGCAGCTTGTTGGCGGGAGGTCATGAGCAGTTCTTC. Translating it yields CASSLLAGGHEQFF.

J is TRBJ2-7 and V is TRBV7-2; 7 bases line up with TRBD1. After removal of 1 base from V and 5 bases from J, the junction contained 2 bases not matched to a gene. Germline V lookup: CDR1 SGHTA, CDR2 FQGNSA. The CDR3 consists of 13 residues. CDR3 nucleotide sequence: TGTGCCAGCAGCTTAGTCGACAGGGACGAGCAGTACTTC. It is translated as CASSLVDRDEQYF.

J is TRBJ2-5 and V is TRBV5-4; possibly TRBD1 for D (6 bases). In germline, CDR1 is SGHNT, CDR2 YYREEE (reference sequence). The CDR3 is 14 residues long. Trimming stripped 3 bases from V and 3 bases from J, with 12 bases between. CDR3 nucleotides: TGTGCCAGCAGCTCCGGGACAAAAAAAGAGACCCAGTACTTC. Its translation: CASSSGTKKETQYF.

The CDR3 protein is CASSQDLRQMNTEAFF. The CDR3 nucleotides read TGTGCCAGCAGCCAAGATCTACGACAGATGAACACTGAAGCTTTCTTT. This chain links TRBV3-1 (or the pseudogene TRBV3-2) with TRBJ1-1; D is perhaps TRBD1 (5 bases). The CDR3 is made up of 16 amino acids. V shed 0 bases and J shed 0 bases, with 11 bases lying between them. Germline values: CDR1 LGHDT, CDR2 YNNKEL (reference sequence).

This sequence joins TRBV5-4 and TRBJ2-5; D is ambiguous. The CDR3 spans 14 residues. V lost 0 bases and J lost 4, with 10 bases in between. Germline values: CDR1 SGHNT, CDR2 YYREEE (reference sequence). The CDR3 nucleotides are TGTGCCAGCAGCTTGGCCCTAGATGGAGAGACCCAGTACTTC. It is translated as CASSLALDGETQYF.

The V and J genes are TRBV12-3 or TRBV12-4 and TRBJ1-6, with a tentative D call TRBD1 (5 bases). With 8 bases removed from V and 9 bases from J, the gap between germline ends came to 14 bases. This CDR3 is built from 13 residues. The CDR3 bases are TGTGCCAGCGTTATGGGGGGGACTTCACCCCTCCACTTT. Its protein product is CASVMGGTSPLHF.

V is TRBV29-1 and J is TRBJ2-3; D is uncertain. This CDR3 comprises 10 residues. V was shortened by 6 bases and J by 3 bases, with 4 bases between the two germline ends. Germline loops: CDR1 SQVTM, CDR2 ANQGSEA. The CDR3 nucleotides are TGCAGCGTGCTAACAGATACGCAGTATTTT. As protein: CSVLTDTQYF.

The count of this clone is one. The chain employs TRBV21-1 and TRBJ2-7; the table calls TRBD1, which could not be checked here. TRBV21-1 is a pseudogene locus. The CDR3 is 13 amino acids. The CDR3 DNA reads as TGTGCCAGCAAGACAGGGTGGCGTTACGAGCAGTACTTC. This gives the protein CASKTGWRYEQYF.

The chain couples TRBV19 to TRBJ1-5; D call uncertain. V was shortened by 3 bases and J by 2 bases, with 11 bases between the two germline ends. The CDR3 covers 15 residues. CDR1 and CDR2 (germline): LNHDA, SQIVND (reference sequence). Written as DNA, the CDR3 is TGTGCCAGTAGTATGATGACTCGTGGCAATCAGCCCCAGCATTTT. Translating gives CASSMMTRGNQPQHF.

Only a few counts were recorded for this clone. The chain recombines TRBV11-3 with TRBJ2-7; TRBD2 agrees at 8 bases. Trimming cost V 0 bases and J 4 bases; bases outside gene matches: 2. CDR1 is SGHNT, CDR2 YENEEA, per germline. CDR3 length: 14 amino acids. CDR3 amino acids: CASSLDSGIYEQYF. CDR3 bases: TGTGCCAGCAGCTTAGATAGCGGGATTTACGAGCAGTACTTC. Using reference TRBV11-3 and TRBJ2-7 for the parts outside the CDR3, the full variable domain is EAGVVQSPRYKIIEKKQPVAFWCNPISGHNTLYWYLQNLGQGPELLIRYENEEAVDDSQLPKDRFSAERLKGVDSTLKIQPAELGDSAVYLCASSLDSGIYEQYFGPGTRLTVT.

The rearrangement links TRBV3-1 (or the pseudogene TRBV3-2) to TRBJ2-2; a possible D gene is TRBD1 (5 bases). The CDR3 extends over 12 amino acids. Trimming removed 5 bases from V and 5 bases from J, with 6 bases in between. Looked up from germline, CDR1 is LGHDT and CDR2 is YNNKEL (reference sequence). The CDR3 region has the DNA TGTGCCAGCAGCTACAGGACCGGGGAGCTGTTTTTT. It yields the protein CASSYRTGELFF.

The DNA of the CDR3 is TGTGCCAGCAGCCAACAGGCCATCAATGAGCAGTTCTTC. This translates into CASSQQAINEQFF. This rearrangement joins TRBV14 to TRBJ2-1, with D hard to call. CDR1 is SGHDN and CDR2 is FVKESK in the germline V gene. The germline V and J ends were trimmed by 2 bases and 6 bases, with 8 bases remaining between them. This CDR3 region has 13 residues. Full variable domain (rest looked up from reference TRBV14 and TRBJ2-1): EAGVTQFPSHSVIEKGQTVTLRCDPISGHDNLYWYRRVMGKEIKFLLHFVKESKQDESGMPNNRFLAERTGGTYSTLKVQPAELEDSGVYFCASSQQAINEQFFGPGTRLTVL.